This T cell receptor (beta chain) was captured by sequencing in a study of blood T cell repertoires in COVID-19. Study summary: The origin of the acute and convalescent COVID-19 samples was the United States, Italy and Spain. T cells, B-cell-depleted T cells, or PBMCs supplied cDNA or gDNA.

The CDR3 length is 11 residues. Germline V gene data show CDR1 as SQVTM and CDR2 as ANQGSEA. With 6 bases removed from V and 8 bases from J, the gap between germline ends came to 13 bases. This clone was recorded only once. As processed by the authors: Estimation of nucleated cell counts was performed using reference gene primer amplification. Method: immunoSEQ multiplex PCR; TCRdb's copy keeps in-frame clones and lacks some. V and J calls and clone size follow that table, whereas D and trimming were derived from the DNA. The table lists around 250,000 clones, about 80% of them singletons. The chain employs TRBV29-1 and TRBJ1-1; D is perhaps TRBD1 (6 bases). The specimen was peripheral blood. The sequence came from a woman over 75 with acute or convalescent COVID-19. CDR3 sequence (DNA): TGCAGCGTACGGACAGTTATCGAAGCTTTCTTT. Translation: CSVRTVIEAFF.